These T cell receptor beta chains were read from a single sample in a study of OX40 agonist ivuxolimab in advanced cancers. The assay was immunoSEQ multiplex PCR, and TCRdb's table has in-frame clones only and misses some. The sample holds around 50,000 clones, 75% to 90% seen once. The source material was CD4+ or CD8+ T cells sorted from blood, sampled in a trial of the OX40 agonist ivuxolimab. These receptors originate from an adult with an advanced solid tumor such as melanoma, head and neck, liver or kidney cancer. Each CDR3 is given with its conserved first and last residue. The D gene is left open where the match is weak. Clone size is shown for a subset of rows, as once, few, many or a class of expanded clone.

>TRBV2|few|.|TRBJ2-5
CASSEAVAYF
TGTGCCAGCAGTGAGGCCGTAGCCTACTTC
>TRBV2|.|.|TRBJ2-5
CASSELTGQETQYF
TGTGCCAGCAGTGAACTGACAGGTCAAGAGACCCAGTACTTC
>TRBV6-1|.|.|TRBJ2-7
CASKMGPSSYEQYF
TGTGCCAGCAAGATGGGACCGAGCTCCTACGAGCAGTACTTC
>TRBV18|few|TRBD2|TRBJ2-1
CASSPRGAGGRNEQFF
TGTGCCAGCTCACCCCGGGGAGCGGGGGGGCGAAATGAGCAGTTCTTC
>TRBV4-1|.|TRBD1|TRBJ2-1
CASSRPTGDSYNEQFF
TGCGCCAGCAGCCGACCGACAGGGGACTCCTACAATGAGCAGTTCTTC
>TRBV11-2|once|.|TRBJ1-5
CAMLGGADQPQHF
TGTGCCATGCTGGGGGGGGCGGATCAGCCCCAGCATTTT
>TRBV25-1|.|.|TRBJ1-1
CASSAQGGNTEAFF
TGTGCCAGCAGTGCACAGGGAGGGAACACTGAAGCTTTCTTT
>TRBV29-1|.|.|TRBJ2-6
CSVLRGAGANVLTF
TGCAGCGTCCTCAGGGGGGCCGGGGCCAACGTCCTGACTTTC
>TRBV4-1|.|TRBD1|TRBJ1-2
CASSQPGQGNGYTF
TGCGCCAGCAGCCAACCCGGACAGGGAAATGGCTACACCTTC
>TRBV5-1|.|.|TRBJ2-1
CASSLEFGVGGNEQFF
TGCGCCAGCAGCTTGGAATTTGGGGTAGGTGGCAATGAGCAGTTCTTC
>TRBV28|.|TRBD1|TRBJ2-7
CASSFRDRPWDEQYF
TGTGCCAGCAGTTTTAGGGACAGGCCTTGGGACGAGCAGTACTTC
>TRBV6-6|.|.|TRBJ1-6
CASSLERNNSPLHF
TGTGCCAGCAGTTTGGAGCGGAATAATTCACCCCTCCACTTT
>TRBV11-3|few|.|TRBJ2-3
CASSLTDPWGPFTDTQYF
TGTGCCAGCAGCCTCACGGACCCGTGGGGGCCCTTCACAGATACGCAGTATTTT
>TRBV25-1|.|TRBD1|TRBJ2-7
CASSGFRTGGYEQYF
TGTGCCAGCAGTGGGTTTCGAACAGGGGGCTACGAGCAGTACTTC
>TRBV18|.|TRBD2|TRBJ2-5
CASSPLRLAGGPWETQYF
TGTGCCAGCTCACCATTACGACTAGCGGGGGGGCCTTGGGAGACCCAGTACTTC
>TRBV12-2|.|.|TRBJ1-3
CASRPFVGIGNTIYF
.
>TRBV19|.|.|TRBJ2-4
CASSIVAGRGPYF
TGTGCCAGTAGTATAGTCGCAGGCCGGGGCCCGTACTTC
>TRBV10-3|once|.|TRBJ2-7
CAVTGGTEQYF
TGTGCCGTGACAGGTGGGACCGAGCAGTACTTC
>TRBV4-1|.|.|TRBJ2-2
CASSQPTWNTGELFF
TGCGCCAGCAGCCAACCCACATGGAACACCGGGGAGCTGTTTTTT
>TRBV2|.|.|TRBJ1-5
CATQGYSNQPQHF
TGTGCCACCCAGGGGTATAGCAATCAGCCCCAGCATTTT
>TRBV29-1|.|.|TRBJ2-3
CSVVGSGRQATTDTQYF
TGCAGCGTTGTAGGCTCGGGCAGGCAGGCTACCACAGATACGCAGTATTTT
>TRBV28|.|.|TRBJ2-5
CASSLNGGPKTQYF
TGTGCCAGCAGTTTAAACGGGGGGCCTAAGACCCAGTACTTC
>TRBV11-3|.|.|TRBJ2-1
CASSSLSSDCILSYNEQFF
TGTGCCAGCAGCTCACTCTCATCGGACTGTATACTCTCCTACAATGAGCAGTTCTTC
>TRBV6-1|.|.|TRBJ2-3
CASSPTDTQYF
TGTGCCAGCAGTCCCACAGATACGCAGTATTTT
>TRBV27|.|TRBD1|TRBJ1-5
CASSTGQGEGYQPQHF
TGTGCCAGCAGCACGGGACAGGGGGAGGGCTATCAGCCCCAGCATTTT
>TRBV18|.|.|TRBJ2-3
CASRPSTDTQYF
TGTGCCAGCCGCCCAAGCACAGATACGCAGTATTTT
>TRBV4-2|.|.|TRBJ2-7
CASSQDGRVGLYEQYF
TGTGCCAGCAGCCAAGACGGGCGGGTGGGACTCTACGAGCAGTACTTC
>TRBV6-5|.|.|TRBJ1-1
CASSYSLWMGTEAFF
TGTGCCAGCAGTTATTCTCTGTGGATGGGCACTGAAGCTTTCTTT
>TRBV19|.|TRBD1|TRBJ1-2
CASSRQGDNYGYTF
TGTGCCAGTAGTAGACAGGGAGACAACTATGGCTACACCTTC
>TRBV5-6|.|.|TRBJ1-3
CASSLGPQGSNTIYF
TGTGCCAGCAGCTTGGGTCCACAGGGTTCAAACACCATATATTTT
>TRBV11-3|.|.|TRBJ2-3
CASSLNGLRADTQYF
TGTGCCAGCAGCTTAAACGGCCTGAGGGCGGATACGCAGTATTTT
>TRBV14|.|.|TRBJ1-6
CASSQGAVHSPLHF
TGTGCCAGCAGCCAAGGGGCCGTACATTCACCCCTCCACTTT
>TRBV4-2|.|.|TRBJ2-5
CASSQAAGETQYF
TGTGCCAGCAGCCAAGCAGCGGGTGAGACCCAGTACTTC
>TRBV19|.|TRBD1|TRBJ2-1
CASSIGTGGFYNEQFF
TGTGCCAGTAGTATAGGGACAGGGGGATTCTACAATGAGCAGTTCTTC
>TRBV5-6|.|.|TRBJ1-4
CASSSSGEGEKLFF
TGTGCCAGCAGCTCCTCTGGGGAGGGCGAAAAACTGTTTTTT
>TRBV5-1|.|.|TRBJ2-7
CASSSHGSYEQYF
TGCGCCAGCAGCTCCCACGGCTCCTACGAGCAGTACTTC
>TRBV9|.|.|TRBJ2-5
CASSVGWAQETQYF
TGTGCCAGCAGCGTAGGGTGGGCGCAAGAGACCCAGTACTTC
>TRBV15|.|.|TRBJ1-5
CATSRETKRDQPQHF
TGTGCCACCAGCAGAGAGACGAAAAGGGATCAGCCCCAGCATTTT
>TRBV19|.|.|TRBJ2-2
CASSLSGAGELFF
TGTGCCAGTAGTCTCAGCGGCGCCGGGGAGCTGTTTTTT
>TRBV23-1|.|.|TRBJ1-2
CASSLIQASNYGYTF
TGCGCCAGCAGTCTAATACAAGCATCTAACTATGGCTACACCTTC
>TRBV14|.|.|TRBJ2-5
CASSQTGTQIPETQYF
TGTGCCAGCAGCCAAACCGGGACTCAAATCCCAGAGACCCAGTACTTC
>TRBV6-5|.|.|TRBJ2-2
CASRPPQLITGELFF
TGTGCCTCGAGGCCACCACAACTAATCACCGGGGAGCTGTTTTTT
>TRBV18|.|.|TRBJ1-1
CASSPFTPSDSLNTEAFF
TGTGCCAGCTCACCATTCACTCCGTCGGACAGCTTGAACACTGAAGCTTTCTTT
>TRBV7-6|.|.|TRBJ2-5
CASSLAISPETQYF
TGTGCCAGCAGCTTAGCGATTTCCCCAGAGACCCAGTACTTC
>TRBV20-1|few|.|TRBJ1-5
CSAGSNQPQHF
TGCAGTGCGGGGAGCAATCAGCCCCAGCATTTT
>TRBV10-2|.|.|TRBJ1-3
CASSEIPSGNTIYF
TGCGCCAGCAGTGAGATCCCCTCTGGAAACACCATATATTTT
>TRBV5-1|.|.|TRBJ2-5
CASSFQGEGRSQETQYF
TGCGCCAGCAGCTTTCAGGGAGAGGGCCGATCCCAAGAGACCCAGTACTTC
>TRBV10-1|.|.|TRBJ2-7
CASSEESNGFEYF
TGCGCCAGCAGTGAGGAATCGAACGGATTCGAGTACTTC
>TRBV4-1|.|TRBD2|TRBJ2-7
CASSQQAGVGYEQYF
TGCGCCAGCAGCCAACAAGCGGGGGTCGGCTACGAGCAGTACTTC
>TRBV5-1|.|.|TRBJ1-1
CASSLGGETRNTEAFF
TGCGCCAGCAGCTTGGGAGGGGAGACAAGGAACACTGAAGCTTTCTTT
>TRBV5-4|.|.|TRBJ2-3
CASSLSLAGDTQYF
TGTGCCAGCAGCTTGAGCCTAGCTGGAGATACGCAGTATTTT